Listed here is a single TCR beta chain. Participants had their cohort set by participant-reported clinical history. Per the original data handling: The authors estimated nucleated cell counts from reference gene primer amplification. The table came from immunoSEQ multiplex PCR; TCRdb's copy has only in-frame clones and leaves some out. That table furnishes V, J and clone size, whereas the DNA furnished D and trimming. The table shows about 410,000 clones, with roughly 89% occurring only once. This sample stems from a study of blood T cell repertoires in COVID-19. Study overall: Whether acute or convalescent, the COVID-19 samples came from the United States, Italy and Spain. T cells, B-cell-depleted T cells, or PBMCs provided the cDNA or gDNA that served as material.

The CDR3 extends over 14 amino acids. Looked up from germline, CDR1 is MGHDK and CDR2 is SYGVNS. V was pared by 3 bases and J by 5 bases, with 13 bases between. Specimen: PBMCs or T cells enriched from blood (not recorded which). The receptor was derived from a woman in her 30s who had recovered from COVID-19. The gene calls are TRBV25-1 and TRBJ2-5, with TRBD2 as a possible D gene (5 bases). The CDR3: CASSDGRGLETQYF. CDR3 DNA: TGTGCCAGCAGTGACGGACGCGGGTTGGAGACCCAGTACTTC.